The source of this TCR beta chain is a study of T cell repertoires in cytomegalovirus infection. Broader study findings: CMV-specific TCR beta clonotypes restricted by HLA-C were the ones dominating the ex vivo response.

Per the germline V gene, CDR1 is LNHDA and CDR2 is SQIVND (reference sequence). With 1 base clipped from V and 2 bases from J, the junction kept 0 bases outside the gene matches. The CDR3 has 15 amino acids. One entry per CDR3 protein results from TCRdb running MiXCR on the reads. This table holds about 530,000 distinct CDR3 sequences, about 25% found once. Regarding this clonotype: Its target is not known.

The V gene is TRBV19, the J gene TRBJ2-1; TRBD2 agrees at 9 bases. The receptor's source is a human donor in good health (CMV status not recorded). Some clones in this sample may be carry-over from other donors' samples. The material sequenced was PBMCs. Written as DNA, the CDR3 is TGTGCCAGTAGTATAGGCGGGAGGGCCTACAATGAGCAGTTCTTC. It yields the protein CASSIGGRAYNEQFF.